The clone carrying this T cell receptor (beta chain) has just a few counts. Its antigen is unidentified. Germline V gene lookup returns CDR1 DFQATT and CDR2 SNEGSKA (reference sequence). The V end lost 6 bases, the J end lost 2 bases, and 23 bases lay between the germline ends. CDR3 length: 17 amino acids. Then a second PCR, running roughly 6 to 12 cycles, was carried out with a sample-barcoded 5' primer and a J-beta primer mix. Every single cDNA molecule received a tag from a template-switch adaptor with 12 random nucleotides. MiXCR, run by TCRdb on the 5' RACE reads, gives a single entry per CDR3 protein. The repertoire includes more than 800,000 distinct CDR3 sequences, around 28% of them detected once, and 17% sits in the top ten. This record belongs to a study of blood T cells in healthy people across ages. Findings and caveats of the study: Donor CMV status was unknown, possibly confounding expanded clonotype changes.

This receptor was obtained from an elderly woman in good health. The rearrangement joins TRBV20-1 to TRBJ1-5, with D perhaps TRBD1 (6 bases). Input material: blood. The CDR3 loop is CSARTGNPGAGNQPQHF. The CDR3 DNA is TGCAGTGCGAGAACAGGGAACCCCGGGGCGGGCAATCAGCCCCAGCATTTT.